These 20 T cell receptor beta chains came from one sample sequenced in a study of identifying expanded T cells in peripheral blood. Generated by immunoSEQ multiplex PCR, the TCRdb table keeps only in-frame clones and is missing some. The sample comprises around 95,000 clones, around nine tenths of which are singletons, and 4.5% to 6.5% rests with the top ten. Sequenced input: blood. The receptors come from a person aged 18 to 75 in good health.

V usage is TRBV9 and J usage is TRBJ2-7; 12 bases are shared with TRBD2. This CDR3 region has 15 residues. Looked up from germline, CDR1 is SGDLS and CDR2 is YYNGEE. V gave up 0 bases and J gave up 3 bases; unmatched junction bases: 1. CDR3 in DNA: TGTGCCAGCAGCGTAGGGGGACTAGCGGGCTACGAGCAGTACTTC. Translation gives CASSVGGLAGYEQYF. The variable domain in full, with the rest retrieved from reference TRBV9 and TRBJ2-7, is DSGVTQTPKHLITATGQRVTLRCSPRSGDLSVYWYQQSLDQGLQFLIQYYNGEERAKGNILERFSAQQFPDLHSELNLSSLELGDSALYFCASSVGGLAGYEQYFGPGTRLTVT.

This clone was counted between two and nine times. The chain uses TRBV6-5 and TRBJ2-7; D is perhaps TRBD1 (6 bases). V lost 0 bases to trimming and J lost 3 bases, with 9 bases between them. There are 14 residues in the CDR3. Germline values: CDR1 MNHEY, CDR2 SVGAGI. The chain's CDR3 is CASSYSNRVYEQYF. DNA of the CDR3: TGTGCCAGCAGTTACTCGAACAGGGTCTACGAGCAGTACTTC.

CDR3 nucleotides: TGCAGCGTTGATAGCGCTGAAGCTTTCTTT. It specifies CSVDSAEAFF. The rearrangement uses TRBV29-1 and TRBJ1-1, with no clear D. Germline CDR1 and CDR2: SQVTM and ANQGSEA. The CDR3 is 10 residues long. Between the trimmed V and J ends, which lost 3 bases and 6 bases, there was a span of 5 bases.

This clone was seen more than once but under ten times. The genes are TRBV2 and TRBJ1-5, with a tentative D call TRBD1 (5 bases). V gave up 2 bases and J gave up 6 bases, with 14 bases separating them. The CDR3 runs to 15 residues. The germline V gene encodes CDR1 SNHLY and CDR2 FYNNEI. CDR3: CASSELSGGVQPQHF. CDR3 in DNA: TGTGCCAGCAGTGAATTGTCGGGAGGGGTTCAGCCCCAGCATTTT.

This chain uses TRBV5-1 with TRBJ2-7; no reliable D call. Per germline, CDR1 SGHRS and CDR2 YFSETQ. The CDR3 extends over 14 amino acids. V was pared by 4 bases and J by 3 bases, with 14 bases between. The CDR3 protein is CASSPPDGYYEQYF. The CDR3 DNA follows: TGCGCCAGCAGCCCACCGGACGGATACTACGAGCAGTACTTC.

The gene calls are TRBV19 and TRBJ1-2; a weak D match, TRBD1 (6 bases). V was pared by 5 bases and J by 0 bases, with 16 bases between. CDR1 and CDR2 from the germline V gene are LNHDA and SQIVND (reference sequence). There are 16 residues in the CDR3. The CDR3 sequence: CASSLKQGGPNYGYTF. In nucleotides, the CDR3 is TGTGCCAGTAGTTTGAAACAGGGAGGACCTAACTATGGCTACACCTTC.

The chain uses TRBV13 and TRBJ1-1, with TRBD1 as a possible D gene (5 bases). This CDR3 region has 14 residues. From germline, CDR1 is PRHDT and CDR2 FYEKMQ (reference sequence). V was shortened by 6 bases and J by 5 bases, with 16 bases between the two germline ends. The CDR3 sequence: CASRNPGGGTEAFF. CDR3 DNA: TGTGCCAGCAGAAACCCTGGGGGGGGAACTGAAGCTTTCTTT.

The rearrangement links TRBV28 to TRBJ1-2, with a weak D call TRBD1 (6 bases). Germline V gene data show CDR1 as MDHEN and CDR2 as SYDVKM. CDR3 length equals 13 residues. V shed 8 bases and J shed 7 bases, with 17 bases lying between them. The CDR3 reads CASPRDTSLGYTF. The CDR3 DNA reads TGTGCCAGCCCCCGGGACACCTCCCTTGGCTACACCTTC.

The chain is built from TRBV4-3 and TRBJ1-1; no definite D call. Germline lookup yields CDR1 LGHNA and CDR2 YSLEER. The V gene lost 4 bases and the J gene lost 2 bases, with 14 bases spanning the gap. This CDR3 is 15 amino acids long. CDR3 DNA sequence: TGCGCCAGCAGCCCCCAGGCCGAAGATAACACTGAAGCTTTCTTT. Its translation is CASSPQAEDNTEAFF.

The sample holds a few counts of this clone. J is TRBJ1-5 and V is TRBV2, with a weak D call TRBD1 (5 bases). Trimming stripped 8 bases from V and 0 bases from J, with 11 bases between. This CDR3 region has 14 residues. Per the germline V gene, CDR1 is SNHLY and CDR2 is FYNNEI. The DNA of the CDR3 is TGTGCCAGCGGACCCGACAGTAGCAATCAGCCCCAGCATTTT. This translates into CASGPDSSNQPQHF.

This chain connects TRBV5-1 to TRBJ2-1, with a possible D match to TRBD2 (6 bases). Germline lookup yields CDR1 SGHRS and CDR2 YFSETQ. Trimming took off 0 bases at V and 7 bases at J, with 17 bases between the two ends. This CDR3 contains 16 residues. The CDR3 nucleotides read TGCGCCAGCAGCTTGGGAGCGGGCCCCCAAGCTAATGAGCAGTTCTTC. It codes for CASSLGAGPQANEQFF.

The chain has TRBV4-2 and TRBJ2-1; D may match TRBD1 or TRBD2 (5 bases each). The germline gives CDR1 LGHNA, CDR2 YNFKEQ. The length of the CDR3 is 17 residues. With 0 bases removed from V and 7 bases from J, the gap between germline ends came to 19 bases. CDR3 nucleotides: TGTGCCAGCAGCCAAGATGGGGCTAGCTTTAAGAAGAATGAGCAGTTCTTC. It translates to CASSQDGASFKKNEQFF.

The chain is built from TRBV6-6 and TRBJ1-4; 9 bases align to TRBD1. J was trimmed by 7 bases and V by 4 bases; bases with no gene match: 7. The CDR3 runs to 15 residues. Per the germline V gene, CDR1 is MNHNY and CDR2 is SVGAGI (reference sequence). CDR3 amino acids: CASSSPQGASEKLFF. CDR3 in DNA: TGTGCCAGCAGTTCCCCACAGGGGGCCTCTGAAAAACTGTTTTTT.

V is TRBV7-9 and J is TRBJ1-5, with D hard to call. Germline CDR1 and CDR2: SEHNR and FQNEAQ (reference sequence). With 3 bases removed from V and 5 bases from J, the gap between germline ends came to 8 bases. This CDR3 has 13 residues. The DNA of the CDR3 is TGTGCCAGCAGCTTCGGCACGGATCAGCCCCAGCATTTT. Translated: CASSFGTDQPQHF.

This chain connects TRBV7-2 to TRBJ1-1; no clear D. CDR1 and CDR2 (germline): SGHTA, FQGNSA. The CDR3 runs 14 residues. The V end lost 5 bases, the J end lost 0 bases, and 10 bases lay between the germline ends. The CDR3: CASSQRVLNTEAFF. The CDR3 region has the DNA TGTGCCAGCAGCCAAAGAGTCCTGAACACTGAAGCTTTCTTT.

This clone was found once. This rearrangement joins TRBV27 to TRBJ2-7, with D uncertain. V was trimmed by 6 bases and J by 2 bases, leaving 14 bases between them. The length of the CDR3 is 14 residues. In germline, CDR1 is MNHEY, CDR2 SMNVEV (reference sequence). CDR3 DNA: TGTGCCAGCAGCCTATCCCCCCCTCCCTACGAGCAGTACTTC. Translated, it gives CASSLSPPPYEQYF.

This sequence joins TRBV5-1 and TRBJ2-3, with a weak D call TRBD1 (7 bases). V was cut by 4 bases and J by 0 bases, with 12 bases left in between. Germline V CDR1 and CDR2: SGHRS, YFSETQ. The CDR3 extends over 15 amino acids. Here the CDR3 reads CASSLRGASTDTQYF. The CDR3 DNA sequence: TGCGCCAGCAGCCTCAGGGGGGCTAGCACAGATACGCAGTATTTT.

The chain has TRBV9 and TRBJ2-5, with no clear D. The germline V gene has CDR1 SGDLS and CDR2 YYNGEE. CDR3 length: 14 residues. Trimming removed 4 bases from V and 2 bases from J, with 12 bases in between. The CDR3 nucleotides are TGTGCCAGCAGCAAGGGCCTGAAACAAGAGACCCAGTACTTC. Translation gives CASSKGLKQETQYF.

CDR3 amino acids: CAITSGLGDTEAFF. In DNA, the CDR3 is TGTGCCATCACCTCAGGGTTAGGGGACACTGAAGCTTTCTTT. The V gene is TRBV10-3, the J gene TRBJ1-1; D possibly corresponds to TRBD1 (5 bases). V was pared by 7 bases and J by 3 bases, with 15 bases between. CDR3 length: 14 amino acids. Germline V gene data show CDR1 as ENHRY and CDR2 as SYGVKD.

The count of this clone is one. The chain uses TRBV11-3 and TRBJ2-7; D gene ambiguous. Germline V gives CDR1 SGHNT, CDR2 YENEEA. The ends were cut back, 5 bases at V and 7 bases at J, with 9 bases in the middle. The CDR3 loop spans 11 amino acids. CDR3 loop: CASSHQREQYF. The DNA of the CDR3 is TGTGCCAGCAGCCATCAACGGGAGCAGTACTTC.